The source of this T cell receptor (beta chain) is a study of shared clonotypes between healthy human individuals. General study findings and limits: A few donors had roughly 5% of their naive CD4 clonotypes in common.

TCRdb's copy holds only in-frame clones and misses some; the assay was immunoSEQ multiplex PCR. The table has approximately 2.5 million clones, over 85% seen once. With regard to this clone: The antigen is undetermined.

Looked up from germline, CDR1 is MDHEN and CDR2 is SYDVKM. J was trimmed by 8 bases and V by 2 bases; bases with no gene match: 12. The CDR3 extends over 16 amino acids. Sequenced sample: naive CD4+ T cells from PBMCs. Regarding subset: CD45RA+ positively selected. J is TRBJ1-2 and V is TRBV28, with TRBD1 matching 9 bases. This sequence originates from a man aged 18 to 35 in good health. Some clones in this sample may be carry-over from other donors' samples. The CDR3 spells CASSLASGTGTRGYTF. CDR3 DNA sequence: TGTGCCAGCAGTTTAGCGAGTGGGACAGGGACTCGCGGCTACACCTTC.